Below, one T cell receptor (beta chain) is given with its context. The antigen remains unidentified. This sample was included in a study of blood T cells in healthy people across ages. Background on the study: Using template switching, researchers captured about one barcoded beta molecule for each two T cells.

Next came a second PCR, run for 7 to 11 cycles, which used a sample-barcoded 5' primer along with a J-beta primer mix. Each cDNA molecule carried a tag from a template-switch adaptor that contained 12 random nucleotides. In TCRdb, the 5' RACE reads were re-called with MiXCR into one record per CDR3 protein. The sample records 700,000 to 1,000,000 distinct CDR3 sequences, under 45% being singletons. Looked up from germline, CDR1 is GTSNPN and CDR2 is SVGIG (reference sequence). The ends lost 7 bases at V and 4 bases at J; junction bases unmatched: 12. The CDR3 sequence is 15 residues long. Notes on the study in general: Unknown CMV status may confound age-related changes in expanded clones. Relative to aged donors, long-lived donors carried more naive CD4+ cells and displayed higher diversity.

This chain joins TRBV30 and TRBJ1-2, with 10 positions matching TRBD1. Material: blood. The TCR was taken from a man in his 60s in good health. CDR3 amino acids: CASTRTGTGVYGYTF. DNA of the CDR3: TGTGCCTCCACGAGGACCGGGACAGGGGTCTATGGCTACACCTTC.